Each of the 16 T cell receptor beta chains below was sequenced from the same sample in a study of CD8 T cells in ankylosing spondylitis (dated by TCRdb to the late 2010s). Receptors were amplified or captured by 5' RACE. TCRdb shows the sequencer as Illumina MiSeq. In TCRdb, the public reads were trimmed at Q25 with fastp and aligned with MiXCR, with productive beta chains retained. One record per CDR3 amino acid sequence lists the most common genes and DNA. This sample holds approximately 35,000 distinct CDR3 sequences; approximately 14% were observed only once. The ten biggest clones cover around a third of the sample. The material sequenced was blood. These receptors all come from a male donor with ankylosing spondylitis or in good health (not recorded which).

A few counts support this clonotype. The gene calls are TRBV4-3 and TRBJ2-2; D ambiguous. V lost 3 bases and J 4 bases, leaving 12 bases between the germline ends. CDR3 size: 15 residues. In germline, CDR1 is LGHNA, CDR2 YSLEER. The CDR3 loop is CASSQDRALTGELFF. In DNA, the CDR3 is TGCGCCAGCAGCCAGGATAGGGCGCTCACCGGGGAGCTGTTTTTT.

This clonotype has more than one count but fewer than ten. The chain has TRBV27 and TRBJ2-7; D uncertain. V dropped 3 bases and J dropped 4 bases, with 13 bases sitting between them. This CDR3 spans 14 amino acids. Germline-derived CDR1 and CDR2 are MNHEY and SMNVEV (reference sequence). The CDR3, as DNA: TGTGCCAGCAGTTTCGGAGAGACTCCTTACGAGCAGTACTTC. This gives the protein CASSFGETPYEQYF.

The chain uses TRBV28 and TRBJ1-3, with D possibly being TRBD1 (5 bases). V dropped 10 bases and J dropped 0 bases, with 7 bases sitting between them. The CDR3 length is 12 residues. Germline CDR1 and CDR2: MDHEN and SYDVKM. The CDR3 here is CATRVSGNTIYF. DNA of the CDR3: TGTGCCACCAGGGTCTCTGGAAACACCATATATTTT.

The V call is TRBV19, the J call TRBJ2-2; possibly TRBD2 for D (5 bases). This CDR3 comprises 13 residues. CDR1 and CDR2 from the germline V gene are LNHDA and SQIVND (reference sequence). V lost 8 bases, J lost 7 bases, and 14 bases lay in between. The CDR3 region has the DNA TGTGCCAGTGCTTGGCCCGCGGGCGGGGAGCTGTTTTTT. Amino acid sequence: CASAWPAGGELFF.

The chain carries TRBV10-3 and TRBJ2-2, with TRBD2 matching 7 bases. The germline gives CDR1 ENHRY, CDR2 SYGVKD. The junction had 4 bases not matched to a gene; V was cut back by 7 bases and J by 2 bases. The CDR3 runs to 14 residues. This CDR3 is CAITSGANTGELFF. CDR3 in DNA: TGTGCCATCACCAGCGGGGCAAACACCGGGGAGCTGTTTTTT.

There are a few counts of this clonotype. The chain joins TRBV12-3 or TRBV12-4 to TRBJ1-6; no clear D gene. The CDR3 contains 14 residues. Trimming cost V 7 bases and J 7 bases, with 14 bases left between them. The CDR3 reads CASTRVSGNSPLHF. CDR3 coding DNA: TGTGCCAGCACCCGGGTTTCCGGAAATTCACCCCTCCACTTT.

This clonotype was counted between two and nine times. The chain joins TRBV5-1 to TRBJ1-4; tentatively, D is TRBD1 (5 bases). V lost 2 bases and J lost 7, with 21 bases in between. Germline CDR1 reads SGHRS; CDR2 reads YFSETQ. This CDR3 region has 17 residues. The CDR3 DNA sequence: TGCGCCAGCAGCTTAACCATGGGAGGGTCGAGGGGTGAAAAACTGTTTTTT. It translates to CASSLTMGGSRGEKLFF.

This CDR3 is CATSIWGLAGYNEQFF. CDR3 DNA: TGTGCCACCAGCATTTGGGGCTTAGCGGGCTACAATGAGCAGTTCTTC. V and J are TRBV15 and TRBJ2-1, with 7 bases aligning to TRBD2. The V gene end was trimmed by 4 bases and the J gene end by 3 bases; junction bases not matched to a gene: 9. This CDR3 spans 16 amino acids. In germline, CDR1 is LNHNV, CDR2 YYDKDF (reference sequence).

This chain joins TRBV6-5 and TRBJ2-1; D is perhaps TRBD1 (6 bases). V shed 1 base and J shed 8 bases, with 15 bases lying between them. The CDR3 consists of 15 residues. Germline V CDR1 and CDR2: MNHEY, SVGAGI. The CDR3 sequence is CASSYWASGGDEQFF. The CDR3 region has the DNA TGTGCCAGCAGTTACTGGGCTTCTGGGGGCGATGAGCAGTTCTTC.

This clonotype was counted between two and nine times. The chain is built from TRBV12-3 or TRBV12-4 and TRBJ2-7; D unclear. V was clipped by 1 base and J by 1 base, with 5 bases between them. This CDR3 comprises 13 residues. The CDR3 loop reads CASSLGKSYEQYF. The CDR3, as DNA: TGTGCCAGCAGTTTAGGGAAATCCTACGAGCAGTACTTC.

The V gene is TRBV6-2 or TRBV6-3, the J gene TRBJ2-1, with 8 bases identical to TRBD2. Germline V gives CDR1 MNHEY, CDR2 SVGEGT. V gave up 4 bases and J gave up 11 bases; unmatched junction bases: 10. CDR3 length equals 14 residues. CDR3 region: CASSSRTSYLKQFF. CDR3 DNA sequence: TGTGCCAGCAGTTCCCGGACTAGCTATCTGAAGCAGTTCTTC.

About this clonotype: Compared with germline, one end of the junction differs, possibly owing to a read error. The chain is built from TRBV27 and TRBJ2-1; D unresolved. Looked up from germline, CDR1 is MNHEY and CDR2 is SMNVEV (reference sequence). The CDR3 covers 18 residues. The CDR3 reads CASNLTWSEGHLGGEQFF. CDR3 nucleotides: TGTGCCAGCAATTTAACCTGGTCGGAAGGCCACCTAGGTGGTGAGCAGTTCTTC.

In its sample, this clonotype is medium-sized (0.01 to 0.1%). The V call is TRBV7-2, the J call TRBJ2-5, with D unclear. Germline values: CDR1 SGHTA, CDR2 FQGNSA. Trimming pared 5 bases from V and 1 base from J, leaving 2 bases between. The CDR3 is 11 residues long. The CDR3 DNA reads TGTGCCAGCAGCGTCCAAGAGACCCAGTACTTC. Residues: CASSVQETQYF.

This clonotype turned up a few times. The V and J genes are TRBV20-1 and TRBJ1-6; 7 bases are a match to TRBD1. Trimming took 1 base from V and 8 from J; bases not matched to a gene: 8. CDR1 DFQATT and CDR2 SNEGSKA come from the germline V gene (reference sequence). The CDR3 sequence is 15 residues long. The CDR3 loop is CSARVRGRRDSPLHF. DNA for the CDR3: TGCAGTGCTAGAGTGAGGGGGCGCAGGGATTCACCCCTCCACTTT.

The rearrangement links TRBV29-1 to TRBJ2-1; 13 bases match TRBD2. The V gene's germline CDR1 is SQVTM and CDR2 ANQGSEA. The CDR3 loop spans 14 amino acids. V lost 6 bases and J lost 7; bases outside the gene matches: 6. This chain's CDR3 is CSVRLAGGRNEQFF. As DNA, the CDR3 is TGCAGCGTCAGACTAGCGGGAGGTAGAAATGAGCAGTTCTTC.

This chain uses TRBV28 with TRBJ1-1; perhaps TRBD1 as D (5 bases). Between the trimmed V and J ends, which lost 7 bases and 5 bases, there was a span of 14 bases. Germline V gives CDR1 MDHEN, CDR2 SYDVKM. The length of the CDR3 is 13 residues. The CDR3 region is CASTVGGWTEAFF. CDR3 nucleotide sequence: TGTGCCAGCACGGTGGGGGGTTGGACTGAAGCTTTCTTT.